This is a list of T cell receptor beta chains from one sample in a study of blood T cell repertoires in COVID-19. The repertoire was sequenced with immunoSEQ multiplex PCR; TCRdb's copy has only in-frame clones and lacks some. The table lists 120,000 to 150,000 clones, roughly 80% of them singletons. Sequenced input: peripheral blood. These receptors came from a woman between 40 and 50 years old with active or convalescent COVID-19. Each CDR3 is given without its conserved first and last residue. Each record gives: J gene, V gene, clone size, CDR3 protein. The size of a clone is reported for some rows only, either as once, few or many, or as a class for expanded clones.

>TRBJ2-1|TRBV5-1|-
ASSQPGQGYNEQF
>TRBJ2-2|TRBV6-2/TRBV6-3|-
ASSRTSAKNTGELF
>TRBJ1-1|TRBV3-1/TRBV3-2|once
ASSLKRGGNYRNTEAF
>TRBJ1-2|TRBV19|once
ASHVGTGRYYGYT
>TRBJ1-5|TRBV15|-
ATSRRRGINQPQH
>TRBJ2-7|TRBV5-6|once
ASSLAALTSRYEQY
>TRBJ2-1|TRBV5-4|-
ASSRMGTYNEQF
>TRBJ1-1|TRBV5-1|-
ASSFGRSEAF
>TRBJ2-3|TRBV27|-
ASQPASHADTQY
>TRBJ1-2|TRBV11-2|-
ASSLAGPRGTYGYT
>TRBJ2-7|TRBV4-3|-
ASSQGAGGSYEQY
>TRBJ1-1|TRBV19|-
ASSPSLDRTSAEAF
>TRBJ1-1|TRBV28|few
ASRAPGTYTEAF
>TRBJ2-7|TRBV7-8|-
ASSFFPGQGNYEQY
>TRBJ1-2|TRBV3-1/TRBV3-2|-
ASSQSPRQTSGYT
>TRBJ1-4|TRBV5-8|-
ASSLVGTANEKLF
>TRBJ1-5|TRBV7-2|-
ASSLDTYQPQH
>TRBJ1-3|TRBV27|-
ASSEGQSGNTIY
>TRBJ2-1|TRBV11-3|-
ASSLDGYSYNEQF
>TRBJ1-2|TRBV20-1|-
SASLTGVDYGYT
>TRBJ1-4|TRBV7-9|-
ASSFAWGATNEKLF
>TRBJ1-2|TRBV29-1|-
SVGGGEGYGYT
>TRBJ1-4|TRBV5-4|few
ASSLGANEKLF
>TRBJ2-5|TRBV2|-
ASSGGTGWVQETQY
>TRBJ1-4|TRBV28|once
ASSPRTGQRF
>TRBJ1-2|TRBV12-3/TRBV12-4|-
ASSPSTGGGYT
>TRBJ2-5|TRBV27|-
ASSLTVKRGYQETQY
>TRBJ2-7|TRBV13|-
ASSLQRGGYEQY
>TRBJ2-2|TRBV9|-
ASSASGRTAGELF
>TRBJ2-7|TRBV7-2|-
ASSLWLAGVNEQY
>TRBJ2-7|TRBV5-6|-
ASSSYPSARFWEQY
>TRBJ1-1|TRBV10-3|-
AISDFLRTEEIEAF
>TRBJ2-3|TRBV28|-
ASLDRRSTDTQY
>TRBJ2-7|TRBV6-5|-
ASSSWDSLHEQY
>TRBJ2-3|TRBV27|few
ASSLGGKRTDTQY
>TRBJ2-7|TRBV19|-
ASSPGWQGDEQY
>TRBJ1-6|TRBV7-9|-
ASSLGQGFYNSPLH
>TRBJ2-1|TRBV11-3|-
ASSNREGADNEQF
>TRBJ1-2|TRBV5-4|-
ASSLGGTNYGYT
>TRBJ2-7|TRBV30|once
AWSVTAASYEQY
>TRBJ1-1|TRBV24-1|-
ATSTGTGGKAVNTEAF
>TRBJ1-2|TRBV28|-
ASSGNYGYT
>TRBJ2-3|TRBV11-3|-
ASSPIRGGAQY
>TRBJ2-5|TRBV28|-
ASSSGAGQETQY
>TRBJ2-1|TRBV2|-
ASSEREGLNEQF
>TRBJ1-6|TRBV10-3|-
AISGQGLNSPLH
>TRBJ2-1|TRBV28|-
ATSTVLTGPDHNEQF
>TRBJ2-7|TRBV5-1|-
ASSFRTSGNTPYEQY
>TRBJ1-6|TRBV10-2|-
ASIRGGRGQESPLH